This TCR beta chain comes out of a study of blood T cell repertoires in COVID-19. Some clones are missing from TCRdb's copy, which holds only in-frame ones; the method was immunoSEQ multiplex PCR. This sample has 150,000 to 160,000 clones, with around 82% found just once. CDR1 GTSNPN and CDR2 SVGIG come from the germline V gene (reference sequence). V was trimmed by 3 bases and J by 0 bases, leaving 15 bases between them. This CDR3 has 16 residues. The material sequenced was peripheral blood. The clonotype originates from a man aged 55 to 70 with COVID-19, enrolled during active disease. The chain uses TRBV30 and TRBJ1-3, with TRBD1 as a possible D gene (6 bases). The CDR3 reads CAWRTRGGYSGNTIYF. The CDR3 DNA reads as TGTGCCTGGAGAACTAGAGGGGGATACTCTGGAAACACCATATATTTT.